A selection of T cell receptor beta chains follows, all from one sample in a study of CD4 T cells in relation to SARS-CoV-2 and coronaviruses. Clones were sequenced by immunoSEQ multiplex PCR, and TCRdb holds only the in-frame ones, with some missing. This table holds under 25,000 clones, approximately 72% found once. Their antigens are not known. Sequencing was carried out using CD4+ T cells from PBMCs, cultured in vitro. The origin of the receptors is a human donor in good health. CDR3s include the opening cysteine and the closing phenylalanine or tryptophan. Fields, in order: D gene, clone size, V gene, J gene, CDR3 protein, CDR3 DNA. The D gene is left open where the match is weak. The size field is filled for only some rows; it gives once, few, many or a size class.

d_gene: TRBD1; abundance: .; v_gene: TRBV10-3; j_gene: TRBJ1-6; CDR3aa: CAISEHLQGAGNSPLHF; CDR3nt: TGTGCCATCAGTGAGCACCTCCAGGGGGCTGGGAATTCACCCCTCCACTTT
d_gene: .; abundance: few; v_gene: TRBV2; j_gene: TRBJ1-2; CDR3aa: CASTGIDTNYGYTF; CDR3nt: TGTGCCAGCACGGGGATAGATACCAACTATGGCTACACCTTC
d_gene: .; abundance: .; v_gene: TRBV25-1; j_gene: TRBJ2-5; CDR3aa: CASSALTDMGETQYF; CDR3nt: TGTGCCAGCAGTGCCCTGACGGATATGGGGGAGACCCAGTACTTC
d_gene: TRBD2; abundance: .; v_gene: TRBV2; j_gene: TRBJ2-1; CDR3aa: CASTPLAGVNNEQFF; CDR3nt: TGTGCCAGCACGCCCCTAGCGGGAGTTAACAATGAGCAGTTCTTC
d_gene: .; abundance: few; v_gene: TRBV2; j_gene: TRBJ2-1; CDR3aa: CASSDFKEQFF; CDR3nt: TGTGCCAGCAGTGACTTCAAAGAGCAGTTCTTC
d_gene: .; abundance: .; v_gene: TRBV28; j_gene: TRBJ1-1; CDR3aa: CASSSGGQGPSTEAFF; CDR3nt: TGTGCCAGCAGTTCGGGAGGGCAGGGGCCGAGCACTGAAGCTTTCTTT
d_gene: TRBD1; abundance: once; v_gene: TRBV18; j_gene: TRBJ1-4; CDR3aa: CASSLSGTGVNEKLFF; CDR3nt: TGTGCCAGCTCACTTTCCGGGACAGGGGTTAATGAAAAACTGTTTTTT
d_gene: .; abundance: .; v_gene: TRBV6-5; j_gene: TRBJ2-1; CDR3aa: CASSYSPSSSNNEQFF; CDR3nt: TGTGCCAGCAGTTACTCCCCGAGTAGCAGCAACAATGAGCAGTTCTTC
d_gene: .; abundance: .; v_gene: TRBV11-2; j_gene: TRBJ2-7; CDR3aa: CASSLGPGLNYEQYF; CDR3nt: TGTGCCAGCAGCTTAGGACCGGGATTAAACTACGAGCAGTACTTC
d_gene: .; abundance: .; v_gene: TRBV18; j_gene: TRBJ2-3; CDR3aa: CASSPLGGTTDTQYF; CDR3nt: TGTGCCAGCTCACCACTTGGGGGTACCACAGATACGCAGTATTTT
d_gene: .; abundance: .; v_gene: TRBV9; j_gene: TRBJ2-7; CDR3aa: CASSVGSLGEQYF; CDR3nt: TGTGCCAGCAGCGTCGGGTCGCTCGGGGAGCAGTACTTC
d_gene: .; abundance: .; v_gene: TRBV18; j_gene: TRBJ1-2; CDR3aa: CASSPAGGAGYTF; CDR3nt: TGTGCCAGCTCACCAGCGGGAGGGGCAGGCTACACCTTC
d_gene: TRBD1; abundance: few; v_gene: TRBV30; j_gene: TRBJ1-3; CDR3aa: CAWDRAGNTIYF; CDR3nt: TGTGCCTGGGACAGGGCTGGAAACACCATATATTTT
d_gene: .; abundance: .; v_gene: TRBV3-1/TRBV3-2; j_gene: TRBJ2-7; CDR3aa: CASSQGTTLYEQYF; CDR3nt: TGTGCCAGCAGCCAAGGGACAACACTCTACGAGCAGTACTTC
d_gene: .; abundance: medium-sized; v_gene: TRBV7-9; j_gene: TRBJ2-3; CDR3aa: CASSRLPDTQYF; CDR3nt: TGTGCCAGCAGCCGACTACCAGATACGCAGTATTTT
d_gene: .; abundance: .; v_gene: TRBV2; j_gene: TRBJ2-2; CDR3aa: CASRVGSGNTGELFF; CDR3nt: TGTGCCAGCAGAGTGGGTAGCGGGAACACCGGGGAGCTGTTTTTT
d_gene: .; abundance: .; v_gene: TRBV19; j_gene: TRBJ1-1; CDR3aa: CASSSRGGNTEAFF; CDR3nt: TGTGCCAGTAGCTCACGGGGGGGGAACACTGAAGCTTTCTTT
d_gene: .; abundance: .; v_gene: TRBV7-3; j_gene: TRBJ2-1; CDR3aa: CASSLTSRSSYNEQFF; CDR3nt: TGTGCCAGCAGCTTAACTTCCAGAAGCTCCTACAATGAGCAGTTCTTC
d_gene: .; abundance: few; v_gene: TRBV5-4; j_gene: TRBJ1-1; CDR3aa: CASSLDYAGDTEAFF; CDR3nt: TGTGCCAGCAGCTTGGACTATGCGGGGGACACTGAAGCTTTCTTT
d_gene: TRBD1; abundance: .; v_gene: TRBV4-1; j_gene: TRBJ1-5; CDR3aa: CASSQDPRTGAWGNQPQHF; CDR3nt: TGCGCCAGCAGCCAAGATCCCCGGACAGGGGCGTGGGGCAATCAGCCCCAGCATTTT
d_gene: TRBD1; abundance: .; v_gene: TRBV28; j_gene: TRBJ1-2; CDR3aa: CASSLRAGGLYGYTF; CDR3nt: TGTGCCAGCAGTTTACGGGCAGGGGGCCTCTATGGCTACACCTTC
d_gene: .; abundance: few; v_gene: TRBV5-1; j_gene: TRBJ2-7; CDR3aa: CASSLSPDYEQYF; CDR3nt: TGCGCCAGCAGCTTGTCCCCCGATTACGAGCAGTACTTC
d_gene: .; abundance: .; v_gene: TRBV7-9; j_gene: TRBJ1-3; CDR3aa: CASSLTDLGLGSGNTIYF; CDR3nt: TGTGCCAGCAGCTTGACGGACTTGGGATTGGGCTCTGGAAACACCATATATTTT
d_gene: TRBD1; abundance: .; v_gene: TRBV30; j_gene: TRBJ2-3; CDR3aa: CAWGQGRASDTQYF; CDR3nt: TGTGCCTGGGGACAGGGGAGAGCATCAGATACGCAGTATTTT
d_gene: .; abundance: few; v_gene: TRBV28; j_gene: TRBJ1-2; CDR3aa: CASSLTGATSGYTF; CDR3nt: TGTGCCAGCAGTCTAACAGGAGCCACCTCTGGCTACACCTTC
d_gene: .; abundance: .; v_gene: TRBV3-1/TRBV3-2; j_gene: TRBJ1-1; CDR3aa: CASSPPEILSTEAFF; CDR3nt: TGTGCCAGCAGCCCCCCCGAGATTTTGAGCACTGAAGCTTTCTTT
d_gene: .; abundance: .; v_gene: TRBV7-2; j_gene: TRBJ2-6; CDR3aa: CASSLGSGANVLTF; CDR3nt: TGTGCCAGCAGCTTAGGGTCTGGGGCCAACGTCCTGACTTTC
d_gene: TRBD1; abundance: .; v_gene: TRBV2; j_gene: TRBJ1-1; CDR3aa: CASRRQGAMNTEAFF; CDR3nt: TGTGCCAGCAGGCGACAGGGGGCGATGAACACTGAAGCTTTCTTT
d_gene: .; abundance: .; v_gene: TRBV18; j_gene: TRBJ2-5; CDR3aa: CASSPPHQETQYF; CDR3nt: TGTGCCAGCTCACCACCCCACCAAGAGACCCAGTACTTC
d_gene: .; abundance: .; v_gene: TRBV5-1; j_gene: TRBJ1-2; CDR3aa: CATRREVANYGYTF; CDR3nt: TGCGCCACGCGTCGTGAAGTAGCTAACTATGGCTACACCTTC
d_gene: .; abundance: .; v_gene: TRBV12-5; j_gene: TRBJ2-7; CDR3aa: CASAGLNYEQYF; CDR3nt: TGTGCTAGTGCTGGCCTTAACTACGAGCAGTACTTC
d_gene: .; abundance: .; v_gene: TRBV10-3; j_gene: TRBJ1-1; CDR3aa: CAISEGNGSGGMAEAFF; CDR3nt: TGTGCCATCAGTGAAGGAAACGGGTCTGGGGGTATGGCTGAAGCTTTCTTT
d_gene: TRBD1; abundance: .; v_gene: TRBV11-2; j_gene: TRBJ2-7; CDR3aa: CASTKDRVVYEQYF; CDR3nt: TGTGCCAGCACGAAGGACAGGGTGGTCTACGAGCAGTACTTC
d_gene: .; abundance: .; v_gene: TRBV5-1; j_gene: TRBJ1-3; CDR3aa: CASSVNSGNTIYF; CDR3nt: TGCGCCAGCAGCGTCAACTCTGGAAACACCATATATTTT
d_gene: .; abundance: .; v_gene: TRBV7-9; j_gene: TRBJ2-1; CDR3aa: CASSFSRGSYNEQFF; CDR3nt: TGTGCCAGCAGCTTTTCCAGGGGCTCTTACAATGAGCAGTTCTTC
d_gene: .; abundance: once; v_gene: TRBV7-9; j_gene: TRBJ1-1; CDR3aa: CASSSPGQNTEAFF; CDR3nt: TGTGCCAGCAGCTCTCCGGGACAGAACACTGAAGCTTTCTTT
d_gene: .; abundance: .; v_gene: TRBV2; j_gene: TRBJ1-4; CDR3aa: CASSRPRNEKLFF; CDR3nt: TGTGCCAGCAGTAGACCGCGGAATGAAAAACTGTTTTTT
d_gene: .; abundance: .; v_gene: TRBV18; j_gene: TRBJ1-2; CDR3aa: CASSRSEGRYGYTF; CDR3nt: TGTGCCAGCTCACGGTCGGAGGGAAGGTATGGCTACACCTTC